A selection of T cell receptor beta chains follows, all from one sample in a study of blood T cell repertoires in COVID-19. TCRdb's table, derived via immunoSEQ multiplex PCR, lists solely in-frame clones and lacks some. The sample lists under 200,000 clones; around nine tenths were seen once. Sequenced input: peripheral blood. Every receptor here comes from a man between 18 and 35 years old with active or convalescent COVID-19. Both conserved end residues are part of each CDR3. Fields, in order: V gene, CDR3 protein.

V gene: TRBV30
CDR3 protein: CAWSTENSNQPQHF

V gene: TRBV19
CDR3 protein: CASKTGSYNEQFF

V gene: TRBV4-1
CDR3 protein: CASSQPRDRGETQYF

V gene: TRBV4-1
CDR3 protein: CASSDRSRGMNSPLHF

V gene: TRBV28
CDR3 protein: CASSFFHRDRNSPLHF

V gene: TRBV7-8
CDR3 protein: CASGPSGVGREDTQYF

V gene: TRBV20-1
CDR3 protein: CSASRTGSVNQPQHF

V gene: TRBV10-2
CDR3 protein: CASQDTGESYGYTF

V gene: TRBV7-8
CDR3 protein: CASSPTGKTGRNQPQHF

V gene: TRBV11-2
CDR3 protein: CASSAGSTDTQYF

V gene: TRBV7-9
CDR3 protein: CASSLNAGGSSPLHF

V gene: TRBV2
CDR3 protein: CASRPLQGPDQPQHF

V gene: TRBV15
CDR3 protein: CATSRQPTGGETQYF

V gene: TRBV24-1
CDR3 protein: CATSGRGTNEKLFF

V gene: TRBV28
CDR3 protein: CASRSSYLGVKYYGYTF

V gene: TRBV7-3
CDR3 protein: CASSLNPHRHTSGRSHEQFF

V gene: TRBV6-5
CDR3 protein: CASRLQVNTEAFF

V gene: TRBV5-1
CDR3 protein: CASSGTTNTGELFF

V gene: TRBV12-3/TRBV12-4
CDR3 protein: CASSTGGPEAFF

V gene: TRBV19
CDR3 protein: CASSFPGGPTNEKLFF

V gene: TRBV11-1
CDR3 protein: CASSPGTHANYTF

V gene: TRBV4-2
CDR3 protein: CASSQATGDYGYTF

V gene: TRBV7-9
CDR3 protein: CASSLVTTGSYNEQFF

V gene: TRBV5-4
CDR3 protein: CASSLAGSGAPQYF

V gene: TRBV4-1
CDR3 protein: CASSQGALALTGYTF

V gene: TRBV6-1
CDR3 protein: CASSEGTSGRYEQYF

V gene: TRBV2
CDR3 protein: CASNTGGYTEAFF

V gene: TRBV4-2
CDR3 protein: CASSQDTSGRAGELFF